These 29 T cell receptor beta chains share one sample of origin, sequenced in a study of blood T cell repertoires in COVID-19. Measured with immunoSEQ multiplex PCR; TCRdb has only the in-frame clones, and not every one. The data show over 70,000 clones, over 70% seen once. Sequenced: peripheral blood. These TCRs come from an elderly woman with acute or convalescent COVID-19.

This chain uses TRBV19 with TRBJ2-5; D perhaps matches TRBD2 (6 bases). Per germline, CDR1 LNHDA and CDR2 SQIVND (reference sequence). Trimming removed 5 bases from V and 5 bases from J, with 12 bases in between. The CDR3 runs to 13 residues. CDR3: CASSAGFAETQYF. CDR3 DNA: TGTGCCAGTAGTGCGGGATTTGCGGAGACCCAGTACTTC.

The chain combines TRBV6-1 with TRBJ1-1, with 11 nucleotides matching TRBD1. The CDR3 is 13 residues long. V was clipped by 3 bases and J by 10 bases; unmatched bases: 4. Germline V gene data show CDR1 as MNHNS and CDR2 as SASEGT. Here the CDR3 DNA reads TGTGCCAGCAGTGAGCAGGGGACAGGGGGAGCTTTCTTT. Amino acid sequence: CASSEQGTGGAFF.

CDR3 DNA sequence: TGTGCCAGTAGTATCCTCCCCGCGCAATCGGCGGATGGCTACACCTTC. Translating gives CASSILPAQSADGYTF. This chain uses TRBV19 with TRBJ1-2; D is unclear. The CDR3 extends over 16 amino acids. The germline gives CDR1 LNHDA, CDR2 SQIVND (reference sequence). V lost 3 bases, J lost 6 bases, and 20 bases lay in between.

V and J are TRBV6-5 and TRBJ1-2; a weak D match, TRBD1 (5 bases). The length of the CDR3 is 14 residues. CDR1 and CDR2 (germline): MNHEY, SVGAGI. V was shortened by 5 bases and J by 4 bases, with 14 bases between the two germline ends. For the CDR3, the DNA is TGTGCCAGCAGTCCCCAGGGTGTCGGCTATGGCTACACCTTC. Translation: CASSPQGVGYGYTF.

The gene calls are TRBV7-9 and TRBJ1-2; tentative D call: TRBD1 (6 bases). The CDR3 has 15 amino acids. CDR1 and CDR2 from the germline V gene are SEHNR and FQNEAQ (reference sequence). V was trimmed by 3 bases and J by 1 base, leaving 12 bases between them. CDR3 protein: CASSLTGGLNYGYTF. CDR3 sequence (DNA): TGTGCCAGCAGCTTGACAGGTGGGCTTAACTATGGCTACACCTTC.

The chain carries TRBV4-2 and TRBJ2-2; TRBD1 might be the D (6 bases). This CDR3 spans 16 amino acids. CDR1 is LGHNA, CDR2 YNFKEQ, per germline. Trimming removed 4 bases at V and 0 bases at J, with 12 bases between. The CDR3 region has the DNA TGTGCCAGCAGCCCTTTGACAGGTTCGAACACCGGGGAGCTGTTTTTT. The encoded protein is CASSPLTGSNTGELFF.

The DNA for the CDR3 is TGTGCCAGCAGCCAAGTGGGCAGACAAGAGACCCAGTACTTC. This translates into CASSQVGRQETQYF. The rearrangement joins TRBV4-2 to TRBJ2-5, with D uncertain. The V end was cut by 1 base, the J end by 2 bases, with 8 bases between. This CDR3 is built from 14 residues. CDR1 is LGHNA and CDR2 is YNFKEQ in the germline V gene.

This clone was observed once. The chain couples TRBV27 to TRBJ1-4; 7 nucleotides line up with TRBD1. J lost 5 bases, V lost 7 bases, and 10 bases had no gene match. The CDR3 runs to 15 residues. Germline V CDR1 and CDR2: MNHEY, SMNVEV (reference sequence). The DNA of the CDR3 is TGTGCCAGCAAGATCCGGGACAGTGCCAATGAAAAACTGTTTTTT. It yields the protein CASKIRDSANEKLFF.

The rearrangement links TRBV18 to TRBJ2-7; D possibly corresponds to TRBD1 (5 bases). V lost 4 bases to trimming and J lost 6 bases, with 13 bases between them. Germline CDR1 KGHSH, CDR2 LQKENI. The length of the CDR3 is 13 residues. CDR3 region: CASSLNPQGEQYF. The CDR3 DNA reads TGTGCCAGCTCACTCAACCCCCAGGGCGAGCAGTACTTC.

This clone appeared once. The chain links TRBV7-6 to TRBJ2-5, with D possibly TRBD1 on 6 matching bases. V was shortened by 4 bases and J by 2 bases, with 17 bases between the two germline ends. CDR1 SGHVS and CDR2 FNYEAQ come from the germline V gene. The CDR3 is 16 amino acids. In DNA, the CDR3 is TGTGCCAGCAGCTCCCACCAGGGGTCTCATCAAGAGACCCAGTACTTC. Translation: CASSSHQGSHQETQYF. The full variable domain, with the rest looked up from reference TRBV7-6 and TRBJ2-5, is GAGVSQSPRYKVTKRGQDVALRCDPISGHVSLYWYRQALGQGPEFLTYFNYEAQQDKSGLPNDRFSAERPEGSISTLTIQRTEQRDSAMYRCASSSHQGSHQETQYFGPGTRLLVL.

This clone was seen once. The gene calls are TRBV7-2 and TRBJ2-5; perhaps TRBD2 as D (5 bases). Trimming left V 3 bases short and J 2 bases short, with 7 bases between. CDR3 length: 13 amino acids. Germline lookup yields CDR1 SGHTA and CDR2 FQGNSA. The CDR3 DNA is TGTGCCAGCAGCTTCGGACTTCAAGAGACCCAGTACTTC. This gives the protein CASSFGLQETQYF.

The rearrangement uses TRBV27 and TRBJ2-1; 8 nucleotides agree with TRBD1. The CDR3 is made up of 17 amino acids. J lost 4 bases, V lost 5 bases, and 13 bases had no gene match. Looked up from germline, CDR1 is MNHEY and CDR2 is SMNVEV (reference sequence). CDR3 in DNA: TGTGCCAGCAGTACTCAGACAGGGGCTACTTTGTACAATGAGCAGTTCTTC. This translates into CASSTQTGATLYNEQFF.

This sequence joins TRBV3-1 (or the pseudogene TRBV3-2) and TRBJ2-1, with D unclear. The V gene's germline CDR1 is LGHDT and CDR2 YNNKEL (reference sequence). Between the trimmed V and J ends, which lost 5 bases and 7 bases, there was a span of 15 bases. This CDR3 comprises 14 residues. The CDR3 coding sequence is TGTGCCAGCAGCTCCCGACTGCGTTATAATGAGCAGTTCTTC. It codes for CASSSRLRYNEQFF.

The V and J genes are TRBV2 and TRBJ2-3; 11 bases are a match to TRBD2. Per germline, CDR1 SNHLY and CDR2 FYNNEI. V shed 3 bases, J shed 6 bases, and the junction held 8 bases outside the gene matches. CDR3 length: 16 residues. CDR3 sequence (DNA): TGTGCCAGCAGTGATCGCCTAGCGGGAGGACTGGATACGCAGTATTTT. Its protein is CASSDRLAGGLDTQYF.

In its sample, this clone was seen once. V gene TRBV7-9 combines with J gene TRBJ1-1; the D gene is possibly TRBD1 (6 bases). Per germline, CDR1 SEHNR and CDR2 FQNEAQ (reference sequence). This CDR3 is 15 amino acids long. V was shortened by 4 bases and J by 3 bases, with 15 bases between the two germline ends. The CDR3 protein is CASSSGRGVDTEAFF. CDR3 coding DNA: TGTGCCAGCAGCTCGGGCAGGGGAGTCGACACTGAAGCTTTCTTT.

This clone showed up just a few times. V gene TRBV5-1 combines with J gene TRBJ2-7, with D possibly matching TRBD2 (6 bases). The CDR3 totals 15 residues. The V end was cut by 4 bases, the J end by 2 bases, with 16 bases between. Germline V gene sequence: CDR1 SGHRS, CDR2 YFSETQ. This chain's CDR3 is CASSIQRVSTYEQYF. The CDR3 DNA sequence: TGCGCCAGCAGCATCCAGCGGGTGTCGACCTACGAGCAGTACTTC.

V usage is TRBV18 and J usage is TRBJ1-4; D ambiguous. Germline CDR1 and CDR2: KGHSH and LQKENI. V was shortened by 3 bases and J by 0 bases, with 11 bases between the two germline ends. The CDR3 has 16 residues. Written as DNA, the CDR3 is TGTGCCAGCTCACCGTCTGAAGGAGCAACTAATGAAAAACTGTTTTTT. It yields the protein CASSPSEGATNEKLFF.

This chain's CDR3 is CASSQRQGRPDTQYF. The CDR3 coding sequence is TGTGCCAGCAGCCAGAGGCAGGGCCGCCCAGATACGCAGTATTTT. The V gene is TRBV3-1 (or the pseudogene TRBV3-2), the J gene TRBJ2-3, with a weak D call TRBD1 (5 bases). Looked up from germline, CDR1 is LGHDT and CDR2 is YNNKEL (reference sequence). Between the trimmed V and J ends, which lost 3 bases and 4 bases, there was a span of 14 bases. This CDR3 spans 15 amino acids.

The sample holds one count of this clone. The chain has TRBV25-1 and TRBJ2-5; TRBD2 is a possible D gene (7 bases). V lost 2 bases and J 5 bases, leaving 18 bases between the germline ends. The germline CDR1 and CDR2 sequences are MGHDK and SYGVNS. The CDR3 has 16 amino acids. DNA for the CDR3: TGTGCCAGCAGTGAAGGGGGGGGGCGAGAGATCGAGACCCAGTACTTC. Translation gives CASSEGGGREIETQYF.

The chain uses TRBV30 and TRBJ2-7, with D possibly being TRBD1 (5 bases). Germline lookup yields CDR1 GTSNPN and CDR2 SVGIG (reference sequence). The CDR3 totals 12 residues. V was trimmed by 3 bases and J by 0 bases, leaving 6 bases between them. This CDR3 reads CAWRDNSYEQYF. In DNA form, the CDR3 reads TGTGCCTGGAGGGACAACTCCTACGAGCAGTACTTC.

This rearrangement joins TRBV6-6 to TRBJ2-7; 7 bases match TRBD1. J was trimmed by 2 bases and V by 0 bases; bases with no gene match: 1. CDR1 MNHNY and CDR2 SVGAGI come from the germline V gene (reference sequence). The CDR3 extends over 14 amino acids. The chain's CDR3 is CASSYSGQTYEQYF. The CDR3 coding sequence is TGTGCCAGCAGTTACTCGGGACAGACCTACGAGCAGTACTTC.

This rearrangement joins TRBV4-3 to TRBJ1-6; D ambiguous. The CDR3 spans 16 residues. The ends were cut back, 1 base at V and 7 bases at J, with 14 bases in the middle. In germline, CDR1 is LGHNA, CDR2 YSLEER. CDR3 loop: CASSQVDQVGNSPLHF. For the CDR3, the DNA is TGCGCCAGCAGCCAAGTTGATCAGGTCGGCAATTCACCCCTCCACTTT.

CDR3 nucleotides: TGTGCCAGTACACCGGGACAGACCTACGAGCAGTACTTC. Its translation is CASTPGQTYEQYF. This chain connects TRBV28 to TRBJ2-7; 7 positions agree with TRBD1. This CDR3 comprises 13 residues. The J segment lost 2 bases and the V segment lost 9 bases, leaving 7 bases of the junction unmatched. The germline V gene encodes CDR1 MDHEN and CDR2 SYDVKM. The full variable domain, its missing parts supplied by reference TRBV28 and TRBJ2-7, is DVKVTQSSRYLVKRTGEKVFLECVQDMDHENMFWYRQDPGLGLRLIYFSYDVKMKEKGDIPEGYSVSREKKERFSLILESASTNQTSMYLCASTPGQTYEQYFGPGTRLTVT.

The chain links TRBV18 to TRBJ2-5, with 7 nucleotides matching TRBD2. CDR1 and CDR2 (germline): KGHSH, LQKENI. V trimming: 3 bases; J trimming: 2 bases; junction bases outside the gene matches: 6. This CDR3 contains 15 residues. The CDR3 DNA reads as TGTGCCAGCTCACCCTTTCGAGCGGGGCAAGAGACCCAGTACTTC. It yields the protein CASSPFRAGQETQYF. Complete variable domain (other parts from reference TRBV18 and TRBJ2-5): NAGVMQNPRHLVRRRGQEARLRCSPMKGHSHVYWYRQLPEEGLKFMVYLQKENIIDESGMPKERFSAEFPKEGPSILRIQQVVRGDSAAYFCASSPFRAGQETQYFGPGTRLLVL.

This chain's CDR3 is CASSFRDGGEKLFF. The CDR3 DNA follows: TGCGCCAGCAGCTTCCGGGACGGGGGGGAAAAACTGTTTTTT. The V call is TRBV5-1, the J call TRBJ1-4, with D perhaps matching TRBD1 (5 bases). Germline loops: CDR1 SGHRS, CDR2 YFSETQ. CDR3 length: 14 residues. V was pared by 2 bases and J by 8 bases, with 13 bases between.

This sequence joins TRBV10-3 and TRBJ1-1; TRBD1 matches 8 bases. Germline V gene lookup returns CDR1 ENHRY and CDR2 SYGVKD. The J segment lost 5 bases and the V segment lost 4 bases, leaving 15 bases of the junction unmatched. The CDR3 length is 17 residues. CDR3 in amino acids: CAISGQGMAGGKTEAFF. CDR3 nucleotides: TGTGCCATCAGTGGGCAGGGTATGGCAGGGGGCAAGACTGAAGCTTTCTTT.

This chain links TRBV10-3 with TRBJ1-2; maybe TRBD1 (5 bases). The CDR3 is 15 amino acids. With 0 bases removed from V and 7 bases from J, the gap between germline ends came to 15 bases. The germline CDR1 and CDR2 sequences are ENHRY and SYGVKD. The CDR3 protein is CAISESGQLTGGYTF. CDR3 nucleotides: TGTGCCATCAGTGAGTCGGGGCAGCTAACGGGTGGCTACACCTTC.

The chain is built from TRBV27 and TRBJ2-1; 8 bases fit TRBD1. Germline values: CDR1 MNHEY, CDR2 SMNVEV (reference sequence). With 4 bases clipped from V and 8 bases from J, the junction kept 13 bases outside the gene matches. The CDR3 runs 16 residues. CDR3 residues: CASSSIQGGLIDEQFF. The CDR3, as DNA: TGTGCCAGCAGTTCGATACAGGGGGGATTGATCGATGAGCAGTTCTTC.

V usage is TRBV5-1 and J usage is TRBJ2-5; 7 positions match TRBD1. The CDR3 has 15 amino acids. Losses at the gene ends were 2 bases for V and 2 bases for J; bases not matched to a gene: 6. Germline CDR1 and CDR2: SGHRS and YFSETQ. The CDR3 sequence: CASSLLRQGQETQYF. The CDR3 nucleotides read TGCGCCAGCAGCTTACTGCGACAGGGACAAGAGACCCAGTACTTC.